This entry lists 22 T cell receptor beta chains sequenced from one sample in a study of blood T cell repertoires in COVID-19 (dated by TCRdb to the early 2020s). Receptor amplification or capture employed the immunoSEQ multiplex PCR assay. TCRdb carries this immuneACCESS record with in-frame sequences only. Its versions omit some clonotypes, under half of them owing to an unresolved V gene in the studies checked, with the rest unexplained. The sample table holds roughly 500,000 clones, of which 88% were seen once. Less than 2% of the sample is held by the ten biggest clonotypes. What was sequenced was PBMCs or T cells enriched from blood (not recorded which). These receptors were collected from a woman in her 40s who had recovered from COVID-19.

For the CDR3, the DNA is TGTGCCAGCAGCTTGGCTAGCGGGTTGGGTTCCTACGAGCAGTACTTC. Translation: CASSLASGLGSYEQYF. The chain links TRBV7-2 to TRBJ2-7; 8 nucleotides line up with TRBD2. The V segment lost 3 bases and the J segment 1 base; nucleotides outside the gene matches: 8. Germline CDR1 reads SGHTA; CDR2 reads FQGNSA. This CDR3 has 16 residues. Looking up the rest from reference TRBV7-2 and TRBJ2-7 gives the full variable domain: GAGVSQSPSNKVTEKGKDVELRCDPISGHTALYWYRQSLGQGLEFLIYFQGNSAPDKSGLPSDRFSAERTGGSVSTLTIQRTQQEDSAVYLCASSLASGLGSYEQYFGPGTRLTVT.

The V gene is TRBV28, the J gene TRBJ1-1; tentative D call: TRBD1 (6 bases). This CDR3 has 14 residues. CDR1 is MDHEN, CDR2 SYDVKM, per germline. The V gene lost 10 bases and the J gene lost 2 bases, with 17 bases spanning the gap. CDR3 in amino acids: CAIATGTTNTEAFF. CDR3 in DNA: TGTGCCATCGCGACCGGGACAACCAACACTGAAGCTTTCTTT.

This chain connects TRBV11-3 to TRBJ2-5; 7 nucleotides align to TRBD1. V gave up 0 bases and J gave up 5 bases; unmatched junction bases: 3. The CDR3 totals 14 residues. Germline values: CDR1 SGHNT, CDR2 YENEEA. The CDR3 DNA sequence: TGTGCCAGCAGCTTAGAACAGGGGATGGAGACCCAGTACTTC. Protein product: CASSLEQGMETQYF.

V is TRBV7-6 and J is TRBJ1-6; maybe TRBD1 (6 bases). Deletions cut 3 bases from V and 6 bases from J, with 15 bases between. The CDR3 runs 16 residues. The germline gives CDR1 SGHVS, CDR2 FNYEAQ. The CDR3 loop reads CASSLEIGQTNSPLHF. CDR3 in DNA: TGTGCCAGCAGCTTGGAGATAGGACAGACTAATTCACCCCTCCACTTT.

V and J are TRBV6-2 or TRBV6-3 and TRBJ2-7; 7 bases line up with TRBD2. The V gene end was trimmed by 0 bases and the J gene end by 6 bases; junction bases not matched to a gene: 5. Germline V lookup: CDR1 MNHEY, CDR2 SVGEGT. The CDR3 spans 14 residues. This CDR3 reads CASSYSLLAFEQYF. Here the CDR3 DNA reads TGTGCCAGCAGTTACTCATTACTAGCGTTCGAGCAGTACTTC.

This chain uses TRBV5-1 with TRBJ1-1, with 7 bases identical to TRBD1. Germline V gene lookup returns CDR1 SGHRS and CDR2 YFSETQ. The CDR3 totals 15 residues. Unmatched junction bases numbered 6, after V lost 3 bases and J lost 1 base. CDR3 protein: CASSYPGTENTEAFF. The CDR3 DNA reads as TGCGCCAGCAGCTACCCCGGGACAGAGAACACTGAAGCTTTCTTT.

The chain has TRBV14 and TRBJ2-3; TRBD1 agrees at 10 bases. J gave up 3 bases and V 5 bases, and 11 bases lay outside the gene matches. The CDR3 consists of 17 residues. Germline V lookup: CDR1 SGHDN, CDR2 FVKESK. The CDR3 loop is CASSSWTSGQGTDTQYF. As DNA, the CDR3 is TGTGCCAGCAGCTCCTGGACCTCGGGACAGGGGACAGATACGCAGTATTTT.

This clone has a single count. The rearrangement links TRBV7-6 to TRBJ2-5; perhaps TRBD2 as D (6 bases). CDR3 size: 16 residues. V dropped 1 base and J dropped 0 bases, with 12 bases sitting between them. Germline-derived CDR1 and CDR2 are SGHVS and FNYEAQ. CDR3 bases: TGTGCCAGCAGCTTAGAACCGGGACTTCACCAAGAGACCCAGTACTTC. The encoded protein is CASSLEPGLHQETQYF.

The V gene is TRBV2, the J gene TRBJ2-5; possible D gene TRBD2, 6 bases. Germline assignment: CDR1 SNHLY and CDR2 FYNNEI. The CDR3 is 15 residues long. V was clipped by 7 bases and J by 0 bases, with 15 bases between them. The CDR3 spells CASIFMGLNQETQYF. The CDR3 bases are TGTGCCAGCATCTTTATGGGACTGAACCAAGAGACCCAGTACTTC.

V usage is TRBV4-1 and J usage is TRBJ1-1; 9 bases fit TRBD1. Germline trimming cut 3 bases from V and 5 bases from J; bases unmatched to any gene: 7. CDR1 and CDR2 (germline): MGHRA, YSYEKL. The CDR3 is 15 amino acids. The CDR3 DNA follows: TGCGCCAGCAGCCACACAGGGGGCCTGGGAACTGAAGCTTTCTTT. As protein: CASSHTGGLGTEAFF.

This clone was seen a single time. The chain has TRBV7-9 and TRBJ2-5, with TRBD2 matching 8 bases. The V segment lost 5 bases and the J segment 5 bases; nucleotides outside the gene matches: 10. CDR1 and CDR2 (germline): SEHNR, FQNEAQ (reference sequence). CDR3 size: 15 residues. CDR3: CASSARGTRAETQYF. In DNA, the CDR3 is TGTGCCAGCAGCGCGAGGGGGACTAGGGCGGAGACCCAGTACTTC. Full variable domain (outside the CDR3, taken from reference TRBV7-9 and TRBJ2-5): DTGVSQNPRHKITKRGQNVTFRCDPISEHNRLYWYRQTLGQGPEFLTYFQNEAQLEKSRLLSDRFSAERPKGSFSTLEIQRTEQGDSAMYLCASSARGTRAETQYFGPGTRLLVL.

Note on this clone: Other DNA sequences of this sample code for an identical CDR3. This chain joins TRBV19 and TRBJ1-2; D possibly corresponds to TRBD1 (5 bases). The V end lost 3 bases, the J end lost 4 bases, and 12 bases lay between the germline ends. The CDR3 covers 14 residues. The germline CDR1 and CDR2 sequences are LNHDA and SQIVND (reference sequence). CDR3 nucleotides: TGTGCCAGTAGTATTCCGAGACAGATCTATGGCTACACCTTC. Translation gives CASSIPRQIYGYTF.

The chain uses TRBV4-2 and TRBJ1-2; TRBD1 matches at 9 bases. This CDR3 is 15 amino acids long. The germline CDR1 and CDR2 sequences are LGHNA and YNFKEQ. Losses at the gene ends were 5 bases for V and 2 bases for J; bases not matched to a gene: 6. CDR3 in DNA: TGTGCCAGCAGCGTAGACAGGGGGGAAAACTATGGCTACACCTTC. As protein: CASSVDRGENYGYTF.

This clone was seen once. The chain carries TRBV18 and TRBJ1-4, with TRBD1 as a possible D gene (6 bases). Germline V gene lookup returns CDR1 KGHSH and CDR2 LQKENI. The CDR3 covers 17 residues. Between the trimmed V and J ends, which lost 6 bases and 5 bases, there was a span of 22 bases. The CDR3 nucleotides are TGTGCCAGCTCGTCCCCCGGCAGGGGAGCGAGCAATGAAAAACTGTTTTTT. Amino acids: CASSSPGRGASNEKLFF.

This chain uses TRBV11-2 with TRBJ2-1, with 13 bases identical to TRBD2. The CDR3 totals 17 residues. J lost 9 bases, V lost 6 bases, and 14 bases had no gene match. Germline CDR1 and CDR2: SGHAT and FQNNGV. Written as DNA, the CDR3 is TGTGCCAGCAGAATACCGGGACTAGCGGGGAGGGTGACTGAGCAGTTCTTC. Translating it yields CASRIPGLAGRVTEQFF.

The gene calls are TRBV27 and TRBJ1-5; no reliable D call. The CDR3 is 17 amino acids. Germline V lookup: CDR1 MNHEY, CDR2 SMNVEV (reference sequence). The V and J ends lost 3 bases and 1 base respectively, with 16 bases between them. CDR3 in DNA: TGTGCCAGCAGTTTCCGAGGGTCCCTTAGGAGCAATCAGCCCCAGCATTTT. This codes for CASSFRGSLRSNQPQHF.

The chain couples TRBV9 to TRBJ2-3, with D unresolved. This CDR3 comprises 14 residues. Germline V lookup: CDR1 SGDLS, CDR2 YYNGEE. V was shortened by 0 bases and J by 2 bases, with 7 bases between the two germline ends. The CDR3 nucleotides are TGTGCCAGCAGCGTAGACGGAGTCACAGATACGCAGTATTTT. It codes for CASSVDGVTDTQYF.

This rearrangement joins TRBV7-2 to TRBJ2-7, with a tentative D call TRBD1 (5 bases). The V end was cut by 5 bases, the J end by 0 bases, with 17 bases between. The CDR3 has 16 amino acids. Germline V gene sequence: CDR1 SGHTA, CDR2 FQGNSA. The CDR3 DNA sequence: TGTGCCAGCAGCGGCCAGGGTGGCAGGAGCTCCTACGAGCAGTACTTC. It encodes CASSGQGGRSSYEQYF.

The genes are TRBV6-4 and TRBJ2-3; 10 nucleotides align to TRBD2. Unmatched junction bases numbered 7, after V lost 5 bases and J lost 2 bases. Germline lookup yields CDR1 MRHNA and CDR2 SNTAGT. The CDR3 extends over 16 amino acids. The CDR3 coding sequence is TGTGCCAGCAGTCCTGGACTAGCGGTCTACACAGATACGCAGTATTTT. Encoded protein: CASSPGLAVYTDTQYF.

The gene calls are TRBV19 and TRBJ1-1; D unresolved. This CDR3 has 15 amino acids. Germline V gives CDR1 LNHDA, CDR2 SQIVND (reference sequence). The V end was cut by 3 bases, the J end by 5 bases, with 16 bases between. The CDR3 spells CASSIGSGGGTEAFF. The CDR3, as DNA: TGTGCCAGTAGTATTGGGTCAGGAGGAGGGACTGAAGCTTTCTTT.

About this clone: Sequence at one end of the junction differs from germline and may be a read error. This chain connects TRBV7-7 to TRBJ2-5; 7 positions match TRBD2. The CDR3 is made up of 15 amino acids. Germline CDR1 is SSHAT and CDR2 is FNYEAQ (reference sequence). This CDR3 is CASSPRLAVPETQYF. The CDR3 DNA reads TGTGCTAGCAGCCCCCGCCTAGCGGTACCGGAGACCCAGTACTTC.

The CDR3 sequence is CASSTRRTGATEAFF. In DNA form, the CDR3 reads TGTGCCAGTAGTACCAGACGTACAGGGGCCACTGAAGCTTTCTTT. This chain uses TRBV19 with TRBJ1-1, with 7 bases identical to TRBD1. CDR1 is LNHDA, CDR2 SQIVND, per germline (reference sequence). The CDR3 sequence is 15 residues long. V lost 4 bases, J lost 4 bases, and 9 bases stayed unmatched. Supplemented by reference TRBV19 and TRBJ1-1, the full variable domain reads DGGITQSPKYLFRKEGQNVTLSCEQNLNHDAMYWYRQDPGQGLRLIYYSQIVNDFQKGDIAEGYSVSREKKESFPLTVTSAQKNPTAFYLCASSTRRTGATEAFFGQGTRLTVV.